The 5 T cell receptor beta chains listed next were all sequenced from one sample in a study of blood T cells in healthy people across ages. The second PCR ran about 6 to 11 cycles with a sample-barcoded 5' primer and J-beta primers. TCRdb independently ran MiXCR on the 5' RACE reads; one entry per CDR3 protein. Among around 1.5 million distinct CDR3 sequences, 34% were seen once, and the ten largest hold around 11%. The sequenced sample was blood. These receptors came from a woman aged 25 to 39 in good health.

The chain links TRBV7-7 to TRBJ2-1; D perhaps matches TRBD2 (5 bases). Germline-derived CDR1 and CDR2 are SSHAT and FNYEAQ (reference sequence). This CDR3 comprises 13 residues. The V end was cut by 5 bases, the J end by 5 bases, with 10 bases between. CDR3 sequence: CASSMDLNNEQFF. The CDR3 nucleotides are TGTGCCAGCAGCATGGACTTGAACAATGAGCAGTTCTTC.

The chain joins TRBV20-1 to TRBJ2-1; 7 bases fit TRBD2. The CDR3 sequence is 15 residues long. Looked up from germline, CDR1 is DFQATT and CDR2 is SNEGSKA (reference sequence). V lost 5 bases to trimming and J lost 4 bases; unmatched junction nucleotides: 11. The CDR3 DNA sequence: TGCAGTGCTGCAGGGACTACGGGGAGATACAATGAGCAGTTCTTC. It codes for CSAAGTTGRYNEQFF.

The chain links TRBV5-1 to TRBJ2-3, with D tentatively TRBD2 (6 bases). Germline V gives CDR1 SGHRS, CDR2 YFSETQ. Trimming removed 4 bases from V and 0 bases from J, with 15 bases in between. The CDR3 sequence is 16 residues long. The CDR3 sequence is CASSRTTLASTDTQYF. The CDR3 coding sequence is TGCGCCAGCAGCAGGACTACGTTAGCTAGCACAGATACGCAGTATTTT.

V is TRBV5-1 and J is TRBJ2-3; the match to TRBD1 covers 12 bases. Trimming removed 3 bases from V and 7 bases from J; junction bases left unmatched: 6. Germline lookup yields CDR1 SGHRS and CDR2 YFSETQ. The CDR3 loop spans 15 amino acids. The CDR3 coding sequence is TGCGCCAGCAGCTCCGGGGACAGGGGGCGGAATACGCAGTATTTT. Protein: CASSSGDRGRNTQYF. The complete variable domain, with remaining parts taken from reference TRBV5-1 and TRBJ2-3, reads KAGVTQTPRYLIKTRGQQVTLSCSPISGHRSVSWYQQTPGQGLQFLFEYFSETQRNKGNFPGRFSGRQFSNSRSEMNVSTLELGDSALYLCASSSGDRGRNTQYFGPGTRLTVL.

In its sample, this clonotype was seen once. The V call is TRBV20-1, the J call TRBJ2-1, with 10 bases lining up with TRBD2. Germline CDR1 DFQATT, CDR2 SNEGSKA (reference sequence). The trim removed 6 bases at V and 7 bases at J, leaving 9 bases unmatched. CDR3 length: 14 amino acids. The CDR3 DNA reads TGCAGTGCCCCACTAGCGGGAAATCATAATGAGCAGTTCTTC. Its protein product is CSAPLAGNHNEQFF.